Included here is one T cell receptor beta chain sequence, with context. These data originate in a study of memory CD4+ T cells and cytomegalovirus serostatus. This table comes from immunoSEQ multiplex PCR, and its TCRdb copy is limited to in-frame clones, with some not included. The sample yields over 65,000 clones, 75% to 85% seen once. Germline CDR1 reads SGHTA; CDR2 reads FQGNSA. The CDR3 spans 13 residues. Trimming removed 5 bases at V and 3 bases at J, with 11 bases between. Single viable CD3+CD4+CD8-CD45RO+ cells were sorted as the memory CD4+ T cells. The clonotype originates from an adult in good health and CMV-seropositive. Material: memory CD4+ T cells from blood. The rearrangement links TRBV7-2 to TRBJ2-7; TRBD1 or TRBD2 may be the D gene (6 bases each). This CDR3 is CASSVEGGYEQYF. CDR3 coding DNA: TGTGCCAGCAGCGTTGAGGGGGGCTACGAGCAGTACTTC.